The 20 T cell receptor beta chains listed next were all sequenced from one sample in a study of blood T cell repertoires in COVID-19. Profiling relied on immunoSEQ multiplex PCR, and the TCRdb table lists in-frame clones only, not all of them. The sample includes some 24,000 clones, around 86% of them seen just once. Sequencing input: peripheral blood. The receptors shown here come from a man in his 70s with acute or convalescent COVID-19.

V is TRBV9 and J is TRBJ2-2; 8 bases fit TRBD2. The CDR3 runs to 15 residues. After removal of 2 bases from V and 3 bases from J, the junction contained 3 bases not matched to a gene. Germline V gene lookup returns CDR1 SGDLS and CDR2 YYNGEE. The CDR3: CASSVSGKYTGELFF. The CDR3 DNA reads TGTGCCAGCAGCGTTAGCGGGAAGTACACCGGGGAGCTGTTTTTT.

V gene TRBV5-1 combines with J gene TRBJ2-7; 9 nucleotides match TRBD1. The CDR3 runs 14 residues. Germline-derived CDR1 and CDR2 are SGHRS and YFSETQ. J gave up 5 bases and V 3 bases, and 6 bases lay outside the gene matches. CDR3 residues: CASSWGQGPNEQYF. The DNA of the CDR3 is TGCGCCAGCAGCTGGGGACAGGGTCCCAACGAGCAGTACTTC.

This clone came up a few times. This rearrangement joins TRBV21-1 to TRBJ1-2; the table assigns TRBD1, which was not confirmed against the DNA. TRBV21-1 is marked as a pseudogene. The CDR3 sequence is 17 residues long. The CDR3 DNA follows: TGTGCCAGCAGCAAAAGGGACGGGACATCAGGGAACTATGGCTACACCTTC. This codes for CASSKRDGTSGNYGYTF.

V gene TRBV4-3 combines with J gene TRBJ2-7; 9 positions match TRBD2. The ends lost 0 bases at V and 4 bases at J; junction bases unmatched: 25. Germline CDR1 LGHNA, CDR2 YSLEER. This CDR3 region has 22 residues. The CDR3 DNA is TGCGCCAGCAGCCAAGATCGCACACCGACCCCGACTAGCGGAATCTCGTCTTACGAGCAGTACTTC. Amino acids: CASSQDRTPTPTSGISSYEQYF.

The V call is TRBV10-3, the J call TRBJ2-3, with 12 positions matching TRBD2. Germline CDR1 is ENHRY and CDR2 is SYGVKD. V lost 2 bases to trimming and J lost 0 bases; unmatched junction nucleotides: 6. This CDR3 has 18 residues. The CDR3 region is CAISEGLAGGTSTDTQYF. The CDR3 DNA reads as TGTGCCATCAGTGAGGGGCTAGCGGGGGGGACTAGCACAGATACGCAGTATTTT.

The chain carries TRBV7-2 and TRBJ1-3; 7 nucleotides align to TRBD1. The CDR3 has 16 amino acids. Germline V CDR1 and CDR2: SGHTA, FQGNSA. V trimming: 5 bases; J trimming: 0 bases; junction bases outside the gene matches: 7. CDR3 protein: CASSPPGQTSGNTIYF. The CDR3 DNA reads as TGTGCCAGCAGCCCCCCGGGACAGACCTCTGGAAACACCATATATTTT. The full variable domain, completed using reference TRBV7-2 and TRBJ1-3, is GAGVSQSPSNKVTEKGKDVELRCDPISGHTALYWYRQSLGQGLEFLIYFQGNSAPDKSGLPSDRFSAERTGGSVSTLTIQRTQQEDSAVYLCASSPPGQTSGNTIYFGEGSWLTVV.

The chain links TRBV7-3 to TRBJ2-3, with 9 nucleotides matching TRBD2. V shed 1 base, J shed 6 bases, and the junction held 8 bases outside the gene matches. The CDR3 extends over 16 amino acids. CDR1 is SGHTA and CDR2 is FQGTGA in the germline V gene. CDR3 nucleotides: TGTGCCAGCAGCTTAAGGTCTAGCGGGGCCTACGATACGCAGTATTTT. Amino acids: CASSLRSSGAYDTQYF.

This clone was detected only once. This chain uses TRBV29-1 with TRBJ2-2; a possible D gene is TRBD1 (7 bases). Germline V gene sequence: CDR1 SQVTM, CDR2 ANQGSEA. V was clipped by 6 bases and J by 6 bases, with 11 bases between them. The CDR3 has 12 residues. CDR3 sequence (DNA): TGCAGCGTCGACAGGGAGGCCGGGGAGCTGTTTTTT. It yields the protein CSVDREAGELFF.

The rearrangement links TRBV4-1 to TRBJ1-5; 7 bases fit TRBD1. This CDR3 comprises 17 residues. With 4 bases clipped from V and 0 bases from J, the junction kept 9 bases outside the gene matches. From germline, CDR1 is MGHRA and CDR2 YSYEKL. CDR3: CASSPGTAQYSNQPQHF. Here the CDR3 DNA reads TGCGCCAGCAGCCCAGGGACAGCCCAATATAGCAATCAGCCCCAGCATTTT.

CDR3: CASRGRGEQFF. For the CDR3, the DNA is TGTGCCAGCAGGGGGCGAGGTGAGCAGTTCTTC. The chain uses TRBV12-3 or TRBV12-4 and TRBJ2-1; a possible D gene is TRBD1 (5 bases). Trimming cost V 6 bases and J 9 bases, with 9 bases left between them. The CDR3 is 11 amino acids.

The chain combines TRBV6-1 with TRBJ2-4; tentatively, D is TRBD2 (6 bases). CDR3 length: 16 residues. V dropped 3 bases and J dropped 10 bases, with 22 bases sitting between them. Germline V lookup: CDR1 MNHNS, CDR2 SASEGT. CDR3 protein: CASSDDSVGGSRIQYF. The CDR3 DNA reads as TGTGCCAGCAGTGATGATTCGGTTGGGGGGAGCCGTATTCAGTACTTC.

The CDR3 sequence: CASKDSRSVSYTF. CDR3 DNA: TGTGCCAGCAAAGACAGCAGAAGTGTAAGCTACACCTTC. The chain couples TRBV12-3 or TRBV12-4 to TRBJ1-2; tentative D call: TRBD1 (5 bases). Between the trimmed V and J ends, which lost 7 bases and 9 bases, there was a span of 18 bases. The CDR3 extends over 13 amino acids.

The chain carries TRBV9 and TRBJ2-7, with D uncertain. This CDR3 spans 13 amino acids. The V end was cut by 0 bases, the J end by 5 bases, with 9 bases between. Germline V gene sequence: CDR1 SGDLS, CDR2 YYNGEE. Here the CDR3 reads CASSVELGDEQYF. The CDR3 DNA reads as TGTGCCAGCAGCGTAGAACTGGGCGACGAGCAGTACTTC.

As DNA, the CDR3 is TGTGCCAGCAGCAAGAACGAGGATGTGGCGGCTCCCCTCCACTTT. Amino acids: CASSKNEDVAAPLHF. This chain connects TRBV6-5 to TRBJ1-6; D uncertain. V was cut by 6 bases and J by 13 bases, with 22 bases left in between. CDR1 is MNHEY and CDR2 is SVGAGI in the germline V gene. This CDR3 is 15 amino acids long.

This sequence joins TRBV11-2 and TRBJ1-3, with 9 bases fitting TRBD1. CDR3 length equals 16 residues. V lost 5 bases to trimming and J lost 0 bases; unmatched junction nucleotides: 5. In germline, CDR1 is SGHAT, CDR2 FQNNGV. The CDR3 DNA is TGTGCCAGCAGCCAACTGGGACAGGGCTCTGGAAACACCATATATTTT. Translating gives CASSQLGQGSGNTIYF.

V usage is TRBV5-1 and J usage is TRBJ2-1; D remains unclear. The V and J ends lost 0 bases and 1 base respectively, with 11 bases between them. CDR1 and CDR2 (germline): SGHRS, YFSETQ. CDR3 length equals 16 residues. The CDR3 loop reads CASSLVPEKSYNEQFF. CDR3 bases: TGCGCCAGCAGCTTGGTACCAGAAAAGTCCTACAATGAGCAGTTCTTC. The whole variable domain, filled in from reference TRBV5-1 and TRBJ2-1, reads KAGVTQTPRYLIKTRGQQVTLSCSPISGHRSVSWYQQTPGQGLQFLFEYFSETQRNKGNFPGRFSGRQFSNSRSEMNVSTLELGDSALYLCASSLVPEKSYNEQFFGPGTRLTVL.

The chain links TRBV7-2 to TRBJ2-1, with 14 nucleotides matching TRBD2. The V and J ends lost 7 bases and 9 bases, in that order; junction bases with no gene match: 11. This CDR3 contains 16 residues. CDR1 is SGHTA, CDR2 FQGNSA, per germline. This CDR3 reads CASNLGGLAGDLEQFF. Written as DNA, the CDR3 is TGTGCCAGCAACCTGGGGGGACTAGCGGGAGACCTTGAGCAGTTCTTC.

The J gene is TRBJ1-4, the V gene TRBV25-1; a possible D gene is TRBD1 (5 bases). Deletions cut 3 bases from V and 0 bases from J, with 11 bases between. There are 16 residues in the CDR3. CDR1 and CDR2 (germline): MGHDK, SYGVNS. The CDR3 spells CASSDPQGATNEKLFF. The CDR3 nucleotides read TGTGCCAGCAGTGACCCGCAGGGTGCAACTAATGAAAAACTGTTTTTT.

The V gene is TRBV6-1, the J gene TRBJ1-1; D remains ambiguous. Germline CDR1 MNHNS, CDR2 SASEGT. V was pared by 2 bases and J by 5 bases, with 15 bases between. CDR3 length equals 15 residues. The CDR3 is CASSERGLDATEAFF. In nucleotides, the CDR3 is TGTGCCAGCAGTGAACGGGGTTTGGATGCGACTGAAGCTTTCTTT.

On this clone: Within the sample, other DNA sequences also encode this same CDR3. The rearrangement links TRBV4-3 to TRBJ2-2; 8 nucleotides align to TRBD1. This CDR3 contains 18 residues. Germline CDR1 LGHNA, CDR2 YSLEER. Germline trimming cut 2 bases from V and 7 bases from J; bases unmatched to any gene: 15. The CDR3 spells CASSQSDRLDRADGELFF. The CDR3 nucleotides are TGCGCCAGCAGCCAATCGGACCGCCTGGACAGGGCCGACGGGGAGCTGTTTTTT.